The clone carrying this TCR beta chain was seen repeatedly, ten times or more. The target antigen is unknown. The study left out patients who had uncontrolled infection, other autoimmune disease, pregnancy or lactation. PBMCs were sourced from around 10 ml fresh peripheral blood. The data were taken from a study of T cells in Graves' hyperthyroidism and ophthalmopathy. RNA transcripts served as the template for amplifying TCR beta CDR3 regions. Initially, a first-round RT-PCR of the TCR CDR3 employed the HTBI primer set. One entry per CDR3 protein results from TCRdb running MiXCR on the multiplex PCR reads. Of a few hundred thousand distinct CDR3 sequences in the sample, around 25% were seen once. CDR3 length: 14 amino acids. CDR1 SGHNT and CDR2 YENEEA come from the germline V gene. Deletions cut 1 base from V and 0 bases from J, with 6 bases between. The study, taken as a whole, reports: Clonotypes that were expanded in thyroid above 0.001 mostly appeared in blood too.

The chain recombines TRBV11-3 with TRBJ2-5, with TRBD2 as a possible D gene (5 bases). This sequence was found in a man between 45 and 60 years old with Graves' hyperthyroidism. The sample consisted of blood. CDR3 region: CASSLGRYQETQYF. Here the CDR3 DNA reads TGTGCCAGCAGCTTAGGGAGGTACCAAGAGACCCAGTACTTC.